This T cell receptor (beta chain) is from a study of blood T cell repertoires in COVID-19 (dated by TCRdb to the early 2020s). Broadly, across the study: The collaborator samples originated in the United States, Italy and Spain and spanned the acute and convalescent phases of COVID-19. The repertoires were made available in a free public database intended to serve as a resource for research on the immune response to SARS-CoV-2. Deeply sampled blood TCRbeta repertoires from subjects exposed to, actively infected with, or recovered from COVID-19 were included in the dataset. A de-identified subject ID, COVID-19 status, age in years and sex were almost always included in the sample metadata. The prospective study material was composed of cDNA or gDNA derived from T cells, B-cell-depleted T cells, or PBMCs. Where available, HLA class I and class II types were obtained from metadata supplied by the sample provider rather than from assay-based typing. The samples were drawn from the first 160 participants of the ongoing ImmuneRACE study and from over a thousand subjects provided by 6 global collaborators.

TCRbeta CDR3 regions were amplified from genomic DNA using the immunoSEQ Assay, a bias-controlled multiplex PCR. From the authors' description of their analysis: The number of nucleated cells in each sample was estimated from the amplification of reference gene primers within the assay. To quantify the absolute abundance of each unique TCRbeta CDR3 rearrangement, sequence reads were collapsed and filtered. For each sample, productive Simpson clonality was calculated as the square root of Simpson's diversity index across productive rearrangements. Imported from immuneACCESS, the table was reduced by TCRdb to in-frame sequences with V and J called. These copies leave out some clones; in studies compared against another copy, an unresolved V gene accounts for under half, and the cause of the remainder is not known. That table is the source of V, J and clone size, and D and trimming were worked out from the DNA. The sample includes some 380,000 clones, with around 90% observed a single time. The ten top clones hold 5% to 8.5% of the sample.

Including the terminal cysteine and phenylalanine, the CDR3 comprises 13 residues. Only the CDR3 DNA is retained, 39 bases long and in frame from the first base. From a lookup of the germline V gene, CDR1 and CDR2 are SGHAT and FQNNGV. Deletion took 6 bases off V and 4 bases off J, with a span of 12 bases between the germline ends. Each collaborating institution followed its own protocols to collect whole blood in K2EDTA tubes. For TCRbeta analysis, collaborator samples were shipped as frozen whole blood, as isolated PBMCs, or as DNA extracted from either sample type. This clone is a singleton in its sample. The antigen this receptor binds is unknown. Per-base qualities were not stored, and no clone one base away is much larger. The investigation overall reported the following: Clinical and demographic metadata were provided uncurated, with the amount varying by source and participant.

This TCR was recovered from a man younger than 35 with active or convalescent COVID-19. Sequencing was done on a sample of peripheral blood. The V gene is TRBV11-2 and the J gene is TRBJ2-5; D gene: possibly TRBD2, on 5 matching bases. The CDR3 corresponds to CASSSGLIETQYF. The DNA sequence reads TGTGCCAGCAGTTCCGGACTGATAGAGACCCAGTACTTC.